This record concerns one T cell receptor beta chain sequence. The antigen remains unidentified. With random hexamers, about 0.45 to 1 ug RNA was reverse transcribed. A multiplex approach, immunoSEQ multiplex PCR, amplified TCR beta CDR3 across 54 Vbeta and 13 Jbeta. Using its own MiXCR run on the immunoSEQ multiplex PCR reads, TCRdb lists one record per CDR3 protein. Among about 200,000 distinct CDR3 sequences listed, approximately 94% were seen once. The multiple sclerosis controls, all treatment-naive patients, had relapsing-remitting disease that was stable or active. TEMRA cells were FACS-enriched, and CD8+ and CD4+ T cells were isolated negatively. The sample comes from a study of CD8 T cells in Susac syndrome. The study's findings and limits: By the study's own acknowledgment, its TCR sequencing and HLA analysis included relatively few individuals.

The CDR3 contains 12 residues. Between the trimmed V and J ends, which lost 11 bases and 3 bases, there was a span of 11 bases. From germline, CDR1 is LNHDA and CDR2 SQIVND (reference sequence). The sample taken for sequencing was CD4+ T cells from PBMCs. This TCR was sampled from a human donor with multiple sclerosis. The rearrangement links TRBV19 to TRBJ1-5; the D is unclear. CDR3 bases: TGTGCCTCTGCATTTGTCAATCAGCCCCAGCATTTT. Encoded protein: CASAFVNQPQHF.